Following are 21 T cell receptor beta chains from one sample sequenced in a study of cytomegalovirus exposure and HLA in healthy donors. The primer mix had 60 Vbeta and 13 Jbeta primers. The method was immunoSEQ multiplex PCR; TCRdb's version includes in-frame clones alone and lacks a portion of them. The sample lists around 97,000 clones, about 77% occurring once. Sequencing was done on a sample of PBMCs. The origin of the receptors is a woman aged 18 to 35 in good health and CMV-seropositive.

The rearrangement uses TRBV5-1 and TRBJ2-5; a possible D gene is TRBD1 (6 bases). V was pared by 4 bases and J by 3 bases, with 10 bases between. Germline V gene lookup returns CDR1 SGHRS and CDR2 YFSETQ. There are 13 residues in the CDR3. Here the CDR3 reads CASSLPGEETQYF. CDR3 DNA sequence: TGCGCCAGCAGCCTGCCAGGGGAAGAGACCCAGTACTTC.

This clone was found once. The chain is built from TRBV6-5 and TRBJ1-5; TRBD1 is a possible D gene (5 bases). Germline V gene data show CDR1 as MNHEY and CDR2 as SVGAGI. The length of the CDR3 is 13 residues. V was clipped by 7 bases and J by 2 bases, with 9 bases between them. CDR3 nucleotide sequence: TGTGCCAGCACTCAAGGGGGCAATCAGCCCCAGCATTTT. It specifies CASTQGGNQPQHF.

The V gene is TRBV29-1, the J gene TRBJ1-5, with 9 bases that match TRBD1. CDR3 size: 14 residues. J was trimmed by 3 bases and V by 7 bases; bases with no gene match: 7. Germline CDR1 SQVTM, CDR2 ANQGSEA. For the CDR3, the DNA is TGCAGCGGGGGGGGACAGGGCGACAATCAGCCCCAGCATTTT. It encodes CSGGGQGDNQPQHF.

This chain links TRBV18 with TRBJ1-4; 12 bases fit TRBD1. The germline V gene encodes CDR1 KGHSH and CDR2 LQKENI. Unmatched junction bases numbered 2, after V lost 0 bases and J lost 3 bases. This CDR3 has 17 residues. The CDR3 spells CASSPPGQGAANEKLFF. The CDR3 DNA reads TGTGCCAGCTCACCACCGGGACAGGGGGCGGCTAATGAAAAACTGTTTTTT.

This clone was counted a single time. The chain carries TRBV27 and TRBJ2-7, with 7 positions matching TRBD1. The germline V gene encodes CDR1 MNHEY and CDR2 SMNVEV (reference sequence). J lost 3 bases, V lost 5 bases, and 7 bases had no gene match. The CDR3 runs to 14 residues. The chain's CDR3 is CASSAPGQIYEQYF. The CDR3 nucleotides are TGTGCCAGCAGTGCTCCGGGACAGATCTACGAGCAGTACTTC.

This clone has just a few counts. The chain couples TRBV5-8 to TRBJ1-1; 9 bases fit TRBD1. Trimming took 0 bases from V and 3 from J; bases not matched to a gene: 3. Germline loops: CDR1 SGHTS, CDR2 YDEGEE. The CDR3 totals 15 residues. Here the CDR3 reads CASSLGTGVDTEAFF. For the CDR3, the DNA is TGTGCCAGCAGCTTGGGGACAGGGGTGGACACTGAAGCTTTCTTT. Looking up the rest from reference TRBV5-8 and TRBJ1-1 gives the full variable domain: EAGVTQSPTHLIKTRGQQATLRCSPISGHTSVYWYQQALGLGLQFLLWYDEGEERNRGNFPPRFSGRQFPNYSSELNVNALELEDSALYLCASSLGTGVDTEAFFGQGTRLTVV.

The sample holds one count of this clone. The rearrangement links TRBV5-6 to TRBJ1-4; 10 bases are a match to TRBD1. CDR3 length equals 15 residues. Trimming cost V 4 bases and J 7 bases; bases outside gene matches: 7. Per the germline V gene, CDR1 is SGHDT and CDR2 is YYEEEE. CDR3 DNA: TGTGCCAGCAGCCTCCCGGGACAGGGGTTTGAAAAACTGTTTTTT. Residues: CASSLPGQGFEKLFF.

V and J are TRBV19 and TRBJ1-1; D may be TRBD1 (6 bases). V was clipped by 3 bases and J by 7 bases, with 18 bases between them. CDR3 length equals 15 residues. In germline, CDR1 is LNHDA, CDR2 SQIVND (reference sequence). CDR3 nucleotide sequence: TGTGCCAGTAGTATGAGGCAGGGGCGACTGAATGAAGCTTTCTTT. Translation gives CASSMRQGRLNEAFF.

CDR3 amino acids: CASSLGGTVSNQPQHF. CDR3 nucleotides: TGTGCCAGCAGCTTAGGGGGGACAGTAAGCAATCAGCCCCAGCATTTT. The chain joins TRBV7-2 to TRBJ1-5, with TRBD1 identical over 7 bases. The CDR3 is 16 amino acids. J lost 1 base, V lost 1 base, and 4 bases had no gene match. Germline V gene sequence: CDR1 SGHTA, CDR2 FQGNSA.

The chain is built from TRBV5-1 and TRBJ1-1; no firm D call. The CDR3 totals 13 residues. V lost 0 bases, J lost 7 bases, and 10 bases lay in between. The germline V gene has CDR1 SGHRS and CDR2 YFSETQ. The CDR3 spells CASSLASEGEAFF. The DNA for the CDR3 is TGCGCCAGCAGCTTGGCATCCGAGGGTGAAGCTTTCTTT.

The chain recombines TRBV5-8 with TRBJ2-7, with D possibly TRBD1 on 5 matching bases. CDR1 and CDR2 from the germline V gene are SGHTS and YDEGEE. This CDR3 contains 15 residues. Between the trimmed V and J ends, which lost 0 bases and 3 bases, there was a span of 13 bases. CDR3 DNA sequence: TGTGCCAGCAGCTTGGCTGGCAGGGCGGACTACGAGCAGTACTTC. Translating gives CASSLAGRADYEQYF. The full variable domain, its missing parts supplied by reference TRBV5-8 and TRBJ2-7, is EAGVTQSPTHLIKTRGQQATLRCSPISGHTSVYWYQQALGLGLQFLLWYDEGEERNRGNFPPRFSGRQFPNYSSELNVNALELEDSALYLCASSLAGRADYEQYFGPGTRLTVT.

The chain has TRBV6-5 and TRBJ1-4; a weak D match, TRBD1 (5 bases). Trimming removed 11 bases at V and 4 bases at J, with 11 bases between. The CDR3 is made up of 12 amino acids. Germline assignment: CDR1 MNHEY and CDR2 SVGAGI. The CDR3 region is CAALQVNEKLFF. In nucleotides, the CDR3 is TGTGCCGCTCTACAGGTTAATGAAAAACTGTTTTTT.

This rearrangement joins TRBV10-3 to TRBJ2-5; D may be TRBD2 (6 bases). There are 14 residues in the CDR3. Trimming cost V 0 bases and J 5 bases, with 10 bases left between them. Germline V lookup: CDR1 ENHRY, CDR2 SYGVKD. In DNA, the CDR3 is TGTGCCATCAGTGAGTCCAGAGGAGGGGAGACCCAGTACTTC. Its translation is CAISESRGGETQYF.

The CDR3 DNA reads as TGTGCCAGTAGTATAGAGAGAACCGGGGAGCTGTTTTTT. It encodes CASSIERTGELFF. This chain joins TRBV19 and TRBJ2-2; D not resolved. V was clipped by 0 bases and J by 5 bases, with 4 bases between them. The CDR3 runs 13 residues. CDR1 is LNHDA, CDR2 SQIVND, per germline (reference sequence).

This chain uses TRBV5-6 with TRBJ1-1; D remains ambiguous. V was clipped by 6 bases and J by 4 bases, with 13 bases between them. The CDR3 totals 13 residues. The germline V gene has CDR1 SGHDT and CDR2 YYEEEE. CDR3 nucleotide sequence: TGTGCCAGCATCCCGGAGGGAGGCACTGAAGCTTTCTTT. Protein: CASIPEGGTEAFF.

This clone is a singleton in its sample. V usage is TRBV13 and J usage is TRBJ2-7, with 11 bases that match TRBD2. This CDR3 is built from 17 residues. Germline CDR1 and CDR2: PRHDT and FYEKMQ (reference sequence). V lost 4 bases, J lost 3 bases, and 11 bases stayed unmatched. DNA for the CDR3: TGTGCCAGCAGCTGGGGGCCGACTAGCGGGGCATACTACGAGCAGTACTTC. Its translation is CASSWGPTSGAYYEQYF.

This chain uses TRBV7-8 with TRBJ2-1, with 12 bases matching TRBD2. Germline V gene lookup returns CDR1 SGHVS and CDR2 FQNEAQ. The CDR3 runs 16 residues. V lost 10 bases to trimming and J lost 0 bases; unmatched junction nucleotides: 7. Written as DNA, the CDR3 is TGTGCCACAGGAGGGACTAGCGGGTTCTCCTACAATGAGCAGTTCTTC. It translates to CATGGTSGFSYNEQFF.

The chain recombines TRBV15 with TRBJ2-3, with D unresolved. The CDR3 runs to 12 residues. Per the germline V gene, CDR1 is LNHNV and CDR2 is YYDKDF (reference sequence). Trimming left V 1 base short and J 4 bases short, with 3 bases between. CDR3 bases: TGTGCCACCAGCAGAGCTTCAGATACGCAGTATTTT. This sequence encodes CATSRASDTQYF.

This clone was detected once. This CDR3 is CASSLGAAITDTQYF. CDR3 in DNA: TGTGCCAGCAGCCTGGGAGCCGCAATCACAGATACGCAGTATTTT. The rearrangement uses TRBV7-2 and TRBJ2-3; D possibly corresponds to TRBD2 (5 bases). Germline CDR1 is SGHTA and CDR2 is FQGNSA. V was clipped by 5 bases and J by 2 bases, with 14 bases between them. The CDR3 contains 15 residues.

The chain recombines TRBV19 with TRBJ2-5; D possibly corresponds to TRBD1 (6 bases). CDR1 and CDR2 (germline): LNHDA, SQIVND (reference sequence). The CDR3 spans 13 residues. Trimming removed 7 bases at V and 1 base at J, with 10 bases between. The CDR3 spells CASTGTFQETQYF. The CDR3 DNA follows: TGTGCCAGTACCGGGACATTCCAAGAGACCCAGTACTTC.

The rearrangement uses TRBV2 and TRBJ2-7, with 7 bases lining up with TRBD2. CDR1 and CDR2 from the germline V gene are SNHLY and FYNNEI. The CDR3 loop spans 14 amino acids. V was pared by 0 bases and J by 4 bases, with 3 bases of the junction left unmatched. This CDR3 reads CASSEATRGYEQYF. CDR3 nucleotides: TGTGCCAGCAGTGAAGCGACGCGGGGGTACGAGCAGTACTTC.